A selection of T cell receptor beta chains follows, all from one sample in a study of OX40 agonist ivuxolimab in advanced cancers. Method: immunoSEQ multiplex PCR; TCRdb's copy keeps in-frame clones and lacks some. The table records roughly 120,000 clones, 85% to 90% of them present only once. Sequencing used CD4+ or CD8+ T cells sorted from blood, obtained in a trial of the OX40 agonist ivuxolimab. The receptors were sampled from an adult with an advanced solid tumor such as melanoma, head and neck, liver or kidney cancer. The CDR3 runs from the conserved cysteine through the conserved F or W. D genes are given only for firm matches. Part of the rows lack a size; the others show once, few, many or a class for expanded clones.

clone_size j_call v_call d_call cdr3_nt cdr3_aa
. TRBJ1-6 TRBV7-6 . TGTGCCAGCAGCTTAGTAACCACGGGTTCACCCCTCCACTTT CASSLVTTGSPLHF
. TRBJ1-2 TRBV11-2 . TGTGCCAGCAGCTTAGATCGGCAGGCGGGGAACTATGGCTACACCTTC CASSLDRQAGNYGYTF
once TRBJ1-1 TRBV11-2 . TGTGCCAGCAGAGGAGCAGGGGCCTTCGGAGCTTTCTTT CASRGAGAFGAFF
. TRBJ1-5 TRBV28 TRBD1 TGTGCCAGCAGTCAGCAGGGACAGGGCAATCAGCCCCAGCATTTT CASSQQGQGNQPQHF
. TRBJ2-1 TRBV4-3 . TGCGCCAGCAGCCAAGGACTCGTATCCTACAATGAGCAGTTCTTC CASSQGLVSYNEQFF
. TRBJ1-1 TRBV9 . TGTGCCAGCAGCGGGGCCCGAGGGCCTGAAGCTTTCTTT CASSGARGPEAFF
. TRBJ2-5 TRBV7-9 . TGTGCCAGCAGCTCCGGGGGCAGCCAAGAGACCCAGTACTTC CASSSGGSQETQYF
. TRBJ1-1 TRBV7-2 . TGTGCCAGCAGCTTCGCAGCGAACACTGAAGCTTTCTTT CASSFAANTEAFF
. TRBJ1-6 TRBV18 TRBD1 TGTGCCAGCTCACCACAGGGACAGATTAATTCACCCCTCCACTTT CASSPQGQINSPLHF
. TRBJ2-5 TRBV20-1 . TGCAGTGCGAAGAGGAGGGAGACCCAGTACTTC CSAKRRETQYF